This T cell receptor beta chain was retrieved from a study of blood T cell repertoires in COVID-19. Study details: Italy, Spain and the United States were the sources of the convalescent and acute COVID-19 samples. In each case, the material was cDNA or gDNA derived from T cells, B-cell-depleted T cells, or PBMCs.

Per the authors' pipeline: Reference gene primer amplification yielded estimated nucleated cell counts. Clones were sequenced by immunoSEQ multiplex PCR, and TCRdb holds only the in-frame ones, with some missing. The V and J calls and the clone size are those of that table, but D and trimming were determined from the DNA. The table has more than 100,000 clones, 89% seen once. The CDR3 extends over 14 amino acids. Germline CDR1 is SGHRS and CDR2 is YFSETQ. Between the trimmed V and J ends, which lost 0 bases and 4 bases, there was a span of 9 bases. The TCR comes from a woman in her sixties or seventies with acute or convalescent COVID-19. The rearrangement uses TRBV5-1 and TRBJ2-3, with a possible D match to TRBD2 (5 bases). Material: peripheral blood. The CDR3: CASSLGSAADTQYF. The DNA for the CDR3 is TGCGCCAGCAGCTTGGGTAGCGCAGCAGATACGCAGTATTTT.